The rows below give T cell receptor beta chains drawn from one sample of a study of post-analysis software for immune sequencing data. Each CDR3 protein gets one entry after TCRdb re-called the PCR reads with MiXCR. The data show hundreds of thousands of distinct CDR3 sequences, 30% seen once. The material sequenced was blood. These receptors were collected from a girl aged 10 to 17 with multiple sclerosis. CDR3s include the opening cysteine and the closing phenylalanine or tryptophan. Each record gives: D gene, V gene, CDR3 protein. D genes are given only for firm matches.

>-|TRBV5-1
CASSSNQGSETQYF
>TRBD2|TRBV4-3
CASSQGGGYNEQFF
>-|TRBV7-8
CASSLGAGFDEQYF
>-|TRBV4-3
CASSHKSGTVSSYEQYF
>TRBD1|TRBV28
CASRLPTGGADEQYF
>TRBD1|TRBV5-1
CASSLRQGIEGGYTF
>-|TRBV6-1
CASSRSGEGNTEAFF
>-|TRBV7-2
CASSLAHIATNEKLFF
>-|TRBV12-3/TRBV12-4
CASSSYNEQFF
>TRBD2|TRBV20-1
CSARDTSDLHEQYF
>TRBD1|TRBV7-2
CASSPRFPGTAYNEQFF
>-|TRBV4-1
CASSQVLAVYNEQFF
>-|TRBV7-9
CASSLAGGDTQYF
>-|TRBV6-2/TRBV6-3
CASSTPDYYEQYF
>-|TRBV27
CASSLTARWIDEQYF
>-|TRBV13
CASSTRDNEQYF
>-|TRBV12-3/TRBV12-4
CASSLLSPFEQYF
>-|TRBV15
CATSWTPSFTGELFF
>-|TRBV28
CASSPPSTASSYEQYF
>TRBD2|TRBV10-3
CAISDSGGRAYNEQFF
>TRBD1|TRBV4-3
CASSPDRGRYGYTF
>-|TRBV28
CASSLRRQVNEKLFF
>-|TRBV20-1
CSARNDRDSQPQHF
>TRBD1|TRBV15
CATTPRRTGSTDTQYF
>TRBD2|TRBV20-1
CSATSGGLTGELFF
>-|TRBV28
CASTPPSNTIYF
>-|TRBV5-1
CASSLVGALGANVLTF
>-|TRBV20-1
CSAAGTLTNEKLFF
>-|TRBV10-3
CASQSSYNEQFF
>-|TRBV10-3
CAAGGTAEGNQPQHF
>-|TRBV20-1
CSAAHSHIGEQFF
>TRBD2|TRBV20-1
CSAGSGRGYNEQFF
>-|TRBV27
CASSLNGVYSEQFF
>TRBD1|TRBV7-2
CASSLAPGQSYEQYF
>-|TRBV5-5
CASSLIPAEQETHYF
>-|TRBV20-1
CSARDVVGQETQYF
>-|TRBV29-1
CSVQRDEAFF
>TRBD1|TRBV2
CADRTGGGDTQYF
>-|TRBV29-1
CSVLNDNYGYTF
>TRBD2|TRBV20-1
CSVAGGGTDTQYF
>-|TRBV6-6
CASSMRDTTQPQHF